The sequence of this T cell receptor beta chain was determined in a study of molecular identifiers for immune sequencing clone quantification (dated by TCRdb to between 2017 and 2018). Study-level background: For a replicate experiment, RNA from approximately 20,000 or 100,000 naive CD8 T cells was divided into five aliquots, of which four were sequenced. This methods study benchmarked molecular-identifier clustering-based TCR repertoire sequencing (MIDCIRS) and TCR RNA copy counting, using CD8 T cells to do so.

About this clonotype itself: The specificity of this receptor is unknown. Nothing much larger sits one base from this clone, and base qualities are not available.

Libraries of naive CD8 T cells were built from approximately 20,000 to 1,000,000 sorted cells, with 10%, 30% or 50% of the purified RNA used. Naive CD8 T cells were FACS-sorted as CD8+CD4-CCR7+CD45RA+ on a BD FACSAria II into RLT Plus buffer. To test detection sensitivity, Jurkat RNA equivalent to more than 8 TCR copies was spiked into samples of about 19,000-1,000,000 naive CD8 T cells. Enrichment of CD8 T cells was done with RosetteSep CD8+ T Cell Enrichment Cocktail plus Ficoll-Paque, and ACK red cell lysis came afterward. Beyond this particular receptor, the publication reports: Spiked-in Jurkat TCR RNA (approximately 10 copies' worth), which is not part of the donor repertoire, was contained in the naive libraries. Spiked-in Jurkat TCR RNA equivalent to a single cell was reported to be detectable even among 800,000 to 1,000,000 naive CD8 T cells. In CMV-specific effector cells, over 98% of molecules were held by clones above 20 RNA copies, whereas under 1% of molecules were held by such clones in naive cells. When barcode sub-clustering was omitted, TCR diversity was inflated by chimeric consensus sequences, with chimeras reaching as high as 47%. Highly expanded clone sizes could be underestimated because identical TCR molecules may share a barcode. About 3.1 recovered TCR RNA copies per cell were obtained by modeling, versus about ten by digital PCR, implying a capture efficiency of 25% to 35%.

The library was generated by PCR. The sequencer was a NextSeq 500. Bulk TCR libraries were generated as previously described, with the TCR primers listed in Table S5 used. The Qiagen AllPrep DNA/RNA kit was used to purify total RNA. Before analysis, reads from multiple sequencing runs of one library were combined. The authors processed their data as follows. Reads were retained only if their TCR constant sequence matched exactly, and those retained reads were trimmed to 150 nt and grouped according to their 12-nt molecular barcodes. Reads within each barcode group were sub-clustered using a 15% Levenshtein threshold, and quality-weighted consensus sequences were constructed for each RNA molecule. Non-functional sequences were filtered out, along with any lower-count sequence sitting one edit away from another sequence. Barcode sub-clusters with fewer than 20% of the maximum read count were removed, based on fitting two negative binomial distributions. TCRdb reprocessed the public reads (quality trimming at Q25 with fastp, clone calling with MiXCR) and kept in-frame beta chains. Merged by CDR3 protein, the rows form single entries marked with the most common genes and DNA. These V and J calls originate from TCRdb's pipeline instead of the authors' own analysis. The sample table shows about half a million distinct CDR3 sequences, and under 30% are seen once. Of the sample, roughly 0.79% is held by the ten largest clones.

V is shortened by 7 bases, J by 0 bases, and the region joining them spans 16 bases. The CDR3 runs 15 amino acids, cysteine and phenylalanine included. CDR3 DNA only is kept here, 45 bases in frame from base 1. CDR1 and CDR2, per the germline V gene (reference sequence), are SGHAT and FQDESV. Sequencing input: naive CD8+ T cells from blood, with Jurkat cell RNA spiked in. The cell subset or site label corresponds to: FACS-sorted CD8+CD4-CCR7+CD45RA+ naive T cells. The V and J genes are TRBV11-1 and TRBJ2-7; no confident D gene assignment can be made. The sequence was obtained from a human donor in good health. Some libraries in this study had Jurkat cell RNA spiked in. This receptor carries the CDR3 CASTEDRFSSYEQYF. The DNA sequence is given as TGTGCCAGCACCGAGGACCGCTTCAGCTCCTACGAGCAGTACTTC.